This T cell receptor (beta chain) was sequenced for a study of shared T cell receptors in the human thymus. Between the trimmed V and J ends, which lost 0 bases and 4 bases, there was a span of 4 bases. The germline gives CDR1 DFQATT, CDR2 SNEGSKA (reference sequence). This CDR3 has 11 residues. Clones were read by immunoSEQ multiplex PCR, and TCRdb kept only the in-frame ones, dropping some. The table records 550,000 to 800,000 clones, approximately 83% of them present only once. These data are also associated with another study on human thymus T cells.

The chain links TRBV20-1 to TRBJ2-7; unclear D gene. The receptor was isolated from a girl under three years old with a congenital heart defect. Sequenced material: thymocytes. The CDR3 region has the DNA TGCAGTGCTAGAGATCATTACGAGCAGTACTTC. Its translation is CSARDHYEQYF.